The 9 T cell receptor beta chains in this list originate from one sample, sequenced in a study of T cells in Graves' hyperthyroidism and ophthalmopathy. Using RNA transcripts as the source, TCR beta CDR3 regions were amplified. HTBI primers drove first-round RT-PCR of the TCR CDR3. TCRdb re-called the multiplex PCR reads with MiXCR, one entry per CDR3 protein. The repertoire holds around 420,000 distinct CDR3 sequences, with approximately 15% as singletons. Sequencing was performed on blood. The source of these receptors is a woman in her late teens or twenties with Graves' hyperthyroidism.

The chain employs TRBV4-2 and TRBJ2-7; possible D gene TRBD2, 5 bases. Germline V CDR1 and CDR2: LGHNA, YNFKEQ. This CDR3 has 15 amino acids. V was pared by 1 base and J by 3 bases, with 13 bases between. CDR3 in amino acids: CASSQGRGLHYEQYF. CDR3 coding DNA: TGTGCCAGCAGCCAAGGTCGCGGACTCCACTACGAGCAGTACTTC.

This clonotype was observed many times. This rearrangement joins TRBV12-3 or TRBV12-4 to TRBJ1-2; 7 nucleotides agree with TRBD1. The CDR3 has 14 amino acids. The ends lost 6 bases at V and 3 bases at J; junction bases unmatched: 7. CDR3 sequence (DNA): TGTGCCAGCAGAGGATGGGGACAGTACTATGGCTACACCTTC. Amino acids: CASRGWGQYYGYTF.

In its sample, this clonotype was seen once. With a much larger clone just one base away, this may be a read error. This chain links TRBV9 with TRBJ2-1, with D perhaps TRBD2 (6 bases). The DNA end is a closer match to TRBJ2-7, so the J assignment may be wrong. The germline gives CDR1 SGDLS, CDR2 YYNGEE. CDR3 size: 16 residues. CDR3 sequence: CASSVAGESSYNEQYF. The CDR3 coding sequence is TGTGCCAGCAGCGTAGCGGGGGAGAGCTCCTACAATGAGCAGTACTTC.

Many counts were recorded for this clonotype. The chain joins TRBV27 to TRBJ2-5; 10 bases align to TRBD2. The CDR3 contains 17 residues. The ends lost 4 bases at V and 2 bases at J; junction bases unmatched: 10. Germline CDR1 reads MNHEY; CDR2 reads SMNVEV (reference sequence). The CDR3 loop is CASSSFGLAGVQETQYF. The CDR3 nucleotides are TGTGCCAGCAGTTCTTTCGGTCTAGCGGGGGTACAAGAGACCCAGTACTTC.

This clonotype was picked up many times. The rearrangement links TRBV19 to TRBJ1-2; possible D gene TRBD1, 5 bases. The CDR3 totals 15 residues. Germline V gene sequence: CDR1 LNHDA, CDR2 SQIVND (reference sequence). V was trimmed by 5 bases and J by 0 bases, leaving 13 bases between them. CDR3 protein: CASSSGAGSNYGYTF. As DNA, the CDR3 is TGTGCCAGTAGTTCTGGGGCAGGGTCTAACTATGGCTACACCTTC.

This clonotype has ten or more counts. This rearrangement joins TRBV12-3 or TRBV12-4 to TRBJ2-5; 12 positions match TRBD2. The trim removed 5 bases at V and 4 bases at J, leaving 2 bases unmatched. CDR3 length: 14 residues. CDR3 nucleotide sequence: TGTGCCAGCAGTCCGGGACTAGCGGGAGAGACCCAGTACTTC. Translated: CASSPGLAGETQYF.

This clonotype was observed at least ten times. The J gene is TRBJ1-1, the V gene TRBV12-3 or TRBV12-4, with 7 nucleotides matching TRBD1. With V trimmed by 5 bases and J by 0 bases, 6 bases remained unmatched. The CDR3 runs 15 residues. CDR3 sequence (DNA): TGTGCCAGCAGTGGCTTCAGGGGGATGAACACTGAAGCTTTCTTT. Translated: CASSGFRGMNTEAFF.

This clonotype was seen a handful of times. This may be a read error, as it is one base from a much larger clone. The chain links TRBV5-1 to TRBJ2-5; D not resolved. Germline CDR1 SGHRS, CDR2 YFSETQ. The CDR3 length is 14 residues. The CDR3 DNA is TGCGCCAGCAGCGACTCGGTGGGCCAAGAGGCCCAGTACTTC. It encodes CASSDSVGQEAQYF.

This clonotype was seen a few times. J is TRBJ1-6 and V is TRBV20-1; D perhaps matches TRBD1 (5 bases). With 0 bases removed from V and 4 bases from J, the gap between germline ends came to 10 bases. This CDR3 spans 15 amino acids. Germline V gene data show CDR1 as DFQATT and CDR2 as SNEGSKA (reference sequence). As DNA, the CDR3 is TGCAGTGCTAGAGATCTGGGACTATATAATTCACCCCTCCACTTT. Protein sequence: CSARDLGLYNSPLHF.